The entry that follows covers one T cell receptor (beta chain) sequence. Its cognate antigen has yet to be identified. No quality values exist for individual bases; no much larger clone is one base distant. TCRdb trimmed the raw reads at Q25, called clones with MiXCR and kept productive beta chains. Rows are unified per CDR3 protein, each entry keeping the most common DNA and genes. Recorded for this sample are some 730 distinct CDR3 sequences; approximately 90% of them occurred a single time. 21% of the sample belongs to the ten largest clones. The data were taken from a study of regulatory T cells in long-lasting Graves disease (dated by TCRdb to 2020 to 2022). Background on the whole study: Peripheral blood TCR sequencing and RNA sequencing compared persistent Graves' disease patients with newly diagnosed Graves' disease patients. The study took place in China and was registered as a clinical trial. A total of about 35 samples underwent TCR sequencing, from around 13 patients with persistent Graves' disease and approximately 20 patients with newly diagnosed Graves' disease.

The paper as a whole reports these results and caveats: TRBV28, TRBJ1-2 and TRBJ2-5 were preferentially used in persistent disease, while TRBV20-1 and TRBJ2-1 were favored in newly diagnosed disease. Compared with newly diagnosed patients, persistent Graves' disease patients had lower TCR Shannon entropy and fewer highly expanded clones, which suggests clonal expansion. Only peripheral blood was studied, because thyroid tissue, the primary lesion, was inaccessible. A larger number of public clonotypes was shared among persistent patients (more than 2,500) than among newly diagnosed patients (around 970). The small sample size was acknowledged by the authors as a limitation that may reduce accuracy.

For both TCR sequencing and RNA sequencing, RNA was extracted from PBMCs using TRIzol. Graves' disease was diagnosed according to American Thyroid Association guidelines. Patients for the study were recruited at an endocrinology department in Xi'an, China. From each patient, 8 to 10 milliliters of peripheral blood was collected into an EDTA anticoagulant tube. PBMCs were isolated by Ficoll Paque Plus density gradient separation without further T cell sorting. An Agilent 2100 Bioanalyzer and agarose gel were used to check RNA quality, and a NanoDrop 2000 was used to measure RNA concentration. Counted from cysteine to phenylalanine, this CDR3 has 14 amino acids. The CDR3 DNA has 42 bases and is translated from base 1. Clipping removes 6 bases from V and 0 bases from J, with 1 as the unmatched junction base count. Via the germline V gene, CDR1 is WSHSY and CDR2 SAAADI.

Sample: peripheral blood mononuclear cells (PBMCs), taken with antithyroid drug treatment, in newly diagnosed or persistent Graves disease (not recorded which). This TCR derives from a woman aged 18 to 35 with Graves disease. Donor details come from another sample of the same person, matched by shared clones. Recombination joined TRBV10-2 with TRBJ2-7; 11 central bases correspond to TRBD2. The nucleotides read TGCGCCAGCAGGACTAGCGGGATCTCCTACGAGCAGTACTTC. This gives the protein CASRTSGISYEQYF.